Listed below are T cell receptor beta chains from one sample, sequenced in a study of cytomegalovirus exposure and HLA in healthy donors. Data came from immunoSEQ multiplex PCR; TCRdb stores just in-frame clones and leaves some out. The table includes more than 100,000 clones, 55% to 75% detected once. What was sequenced was PBMCs. The receptor set was obtained from a woman aged 40-49 years in good health and CMV-seropositive. The CDR3 runs from the conserved cysteine through the conserved F or W. The D gene is left open where the match is weak. Clone size, where shown, is once, few, many, or a class for clones that have expanded.

V gene: TRBV12-5; CDR3 length: 16; J gene: TRBJ2-1; clone size: -; D gene: TRBD2; CDR3 protein: CASGLVLSGLHNEQFF; CDR3 DNA: TGTGCTAGTGGTTTGGTCCTTTCGGGACTACACAATGAGCAGTTCTTC
V gene: TRBV7-6; CDR3 length: 14; J gene: TRBJ1-1; clone size: few; D gene: TRBD1; CDR3 protein: CASSIRTGPTEAFF; CDR3 DNA: TGTGCCAGCAGCATTCGGACAGGGCCCACTGAAGCTTTCTTT
V gene: TRBV7-9; CDR3 length: 12; J gene: TRBJ2-5; clone size: few; D gene: -; CDR3 protein: CASRALDETQYF; CDR3 DNA: TGTGCCAGCAGGGCTCTAGATGAGACCCAGTACTTC
V gene: TRBV4-3; CDR3 length: 16; J gene: TRBJ2-1; clone size: few; D gene: TRBD2; CDR3 protein: CASSQDVRGGYNEQFF; CDR3 DNA: TGCGCCAGCAGCCAAGATGTGCGGGGGGGTTACAATGAGCAGTTCTTC
V gene: TRBV29-1; CDR3 length: 15; J gene: TRBJ1-2; clone size: -; D gene: TRBD1; CDR3 protein: CSVAPGQGSNYGYTF; CDR3 DNA: TGCAGCGTTGCCCCGGGACAGGGATCTAACTATGGCTACACCTTC
V gene: TRBV7-2; CDR3 length: 17; J gene: TRBJ2-2; clone size: -; D gene: TRBD1; CDR3 protein: CASSSSSGTGNTGELFF; CDR3 DNA: TGTGCCAGCAGCTCGTCCTCCGGGACAGGCAACACCGGGGAGCTGTTTTTT
V gene: TRBV4-3; CDR3 length: 13; J gene: TRBJ1-2; clone size: -; D gene: -; CDR3 protein: CASSGWGRDGYTF; CDR3 DNA: TGCGCCAGCAGCGGATGGGGCAGGGATGGCTACACCTTC
V gene: TRBV7-2; CDR3 length: 16; J gene: TRBJ2-3; clone size: -; D gene: TRBD2; CDR3 protein: CASSLWASGGTDTQYF; CDR3 DNA: TGTGCCAGCAGCTTATGGGCTAGCGGGGGTACAGATACGCAGTATTTT
V gene: TRBV7-9; CDR3 length: 14; J gene: TRBJ2-7; clone size: -; D gene: -; CDR3 protein: CASSPSVGSYEQYF; CDR3 DNA: TGTGCCAGCAGCCCCTCGGTCGGGTCCTACGAGCAGTACTTC
V gene: TRBV5-1; CDR3 length: 15; J gene: TRBJ1-1; clone size: -; D gene: -; CDR3 protein: CASSLASVSGTEAFF; CDR3 DNA: TGCGCCAGCAGCTTGGCTTCCGTTTCAGGGACTGAAGCTTTCTTT
V gene: TRBV5-4; CDR3 length: 15; J gene: TRBJ2-5; clone size: -; D gene: TRBD2; CDR3 protein: CASSLAGRVQETQYF; CDR3 DNA: TGTGCCAGCAGCTTGGCAGGGAGGGTCCAAGAGACCCAGTACTTC
V gene: TRBV7-2; CDR3 length: 15; J gene: TRBJ1-5; clone size: -; D gene: -; CDR3 protein: CASSSSLSSNQPQHF; CDR3 DNA: TGTGCCAGCAGCTCCTCCCTTAGTAGCAATCAGCCCCAGCATTTT
V gene: TRBV12-5; CDR3 length: 16; J gene: TRBJ1-4; clone size: -; D gene: -; CDR3 protein: CASGSGQLTTNEKLFF; CDR3 DNA: TGTGCTAGTGGTTCGGGTCAACTCACAACTAATGAAAAACTGTTTTTT
V gene: TRBV7-9; CDR3 length: 16; J gene: TRBJ1-1; clone size: few; D gene: -; CDR3 protein: CASRDGGRGQYTEAFF; CDR3 DNA: TGTGCCAGCAGGGACGGCGGGCGAGGGCAGTACACTGAAGCTTTCTTT
V gene: TRBV2; CDR3 length: 14; J gene: TRBJ1-4; clone size: -; D gene: -; CDR3 protein: CASLMTAAYEKLFF; CDR3 DNA: TGTGCCAGCCTCATGACAGCCGCTTATGAAAAACTGTTTTTT
V gene: TRBV29-1; CDR3 length: 15; J gene: TRBJ2-1; clone size: -; D gene: TRBD2; CDR3 protein: CSVVPGLAGGGEQFF; CDR3 DNA: TGCAGCGTAGTACCGGGACTAGCGGGGGGAGGTGAGCAGTTCTTC
V gene: TRBV29-1; CDR3 length: 12; J gene: TRBJ1-1; clone size: -; D gene: -; CDR3 protein: CSASGGGDEAFF; CDR3 DNA: TGCAGCGCTTCGGGTGGGGGGGATGAAGCTTTCTTT
V gene: TRBV14; CDR3 length: 15; J gene: TRBJ1-1; clone size: -; D gene: -; CDR3 protein: CASSQSFSGVTEAFF; CDR3 DNA: TGTGCCAGCAGCCAATCCTTTTCAGGGGTCACTGAAGCTTTCTTT
V gene: TRBV5-4; CDR3 length: 14; J gene: TRBJ1-1; clone size: -; D gene: -; CDR3 protein: CASSVRQAGTEAFF; CDR3 DNA: TGTGCCAGCAGCGTTAGACAGGCGGGCACTGAAGCTTTCTTT
V gene: TRBV9; CDR3 length: 15; J gene: TRBJ2-3; clone size: -; D gene: -; CDR3 protein: CASSVVGGPTDTQYF; CDR3 DNA: TGTGCCAGCAGCGTAGTCGGGGGGCCCACAGATACGCAGTATTTT
V gene: TRBV11-3; CDR3 length: 14; J gene: TRBJ2-5; clone size: -; D gene: -; CDR3 protein: CASSSSGSQETQYF; CDR3 DNA: TGTGCCAGCAGCTCGTCCGGGAGCCAAGAGACCCAGTACTTC
V gene: TRBV19; CDR3 length: 14; J gene: TRBJ1-4; clone size: -; D gene: -; CDR3 protein: CASNVRNTNEKLFF; CDR3 DNA: TGTGCCAGTAATGTGAGGAATACTAATGAAAAACTGTTTTTT
V gene: TRBV27; CDR3 length: 13; J gene: TRBJ2-5; clone size: -; D gene: TRBD1; CDR3 protein: CASSPRGTETQYF; CDR3 DNA: TGTGCCAGCAGTCCCAGGGGGACAGAGACCCAGTACTTC